The rows below give T cell receptor beta chains drawn from one sample of a study of blood T cells in healthy people across ages. In TCRdb, the 5' RACE reads were re-called with MiXCR into one record per CDR3 protein. Of approximately 830,000 distinct CDR3 sequences in the sample, approximately 65% are singletons; the top ten hold approximately 30%. Sequences were obtained from blood. These receptors all come from a man aged 25-45 years in good health. Each CDR3 is given with its conserved first and last residue. A D gene is named only where the DNA matches it firmly. Rows give clone size only sometimes, using once, few, many, or a class for an expanded clone.

d_call j_call v_call clone_size cdr3_nt cdr3_aa
. TRBJ1-4 TRBV5-1 . TGCGCCAGCAGCCGAGAAGCGGGACTTGGGGAAAAACTGTTTTTT CASSREAGLGEKLFF
TRBD2 TRBJ2-5 TRBV20-1 . TGCAGTGCTCCCGGAATACTAGCGGGGGTGCAAGAGACCCAGTACTTC CSAPGILAGVQETQYF
. TRBJ2-4 TRBV20-1 once TGCAGTGCTAGAGATCTATCGAGCTCGATATTGGTCAATGAGCAGTACTTC CSARDLSSSILVNEQYF
TRBD1 TRBJ2-1 TRBV20-1 . TGCAGTGCTAGAGCACGGGACAGGTACAATGAGCAGTTCTTC CSARARDRYNEQFF
TRBD1 TRBJ1-1 TRBV2 . TGTGCCAGCAGCCAGGGGGAGGGCACTGAAGCTTTCTTT CASSQGEGTEAFF
TRBD2 TRBJ2-3 TRBV11-2 . TGTGCCAGCAGCTTAGTCGGGGGGGGACTAGCGGGGCTCACTGCTACAGATACGCAGTATTTT CASSLVGGGLAGLTATDTQYF
. TRBJ2-5 TRBV29-1 . TGCAGCGTTTTTCTGGAGACCCAGTACTTC CSVFLETQYF
. TRBJ2-7 TRBV7-2 few TGTGCCAGCAGTTTCCAGGGAAACGAGCAGTACTTC CASSFQGNEQYF
. TRBJ2-7 TRBV4-3 few TGCGCCAGCAGCCAAGCTTCACAGGGAGGTCACGAGCAGTACTTC CASSQASQGGHEQYF
TRBD1 TRBJ1-2 TRBV5-1 . TGCGCCAGCAGCTCCTCAGGGGGCGTAAACTATGGCTACACCTTC CASSSSGGVNYGYTF
TRBD1 TRBJ1-2 TRBV29-1 . TGCAGCGTTGATTTTAGGACAGGGTCTCTCTATGGCTACACCTTC CSVDFRTGSLYGYTF
TRBD2 TRBJ2-7 TRBV28 . TGTGCCAGCAGGACGGGACTAGCGGGGCTGAGCTCCTACGAGCAGTACTTC CASRTGLAGLSSYEQYF
TRBD1 TRBJ2-1 TRBV4-2 . TGTGCCAGCAGCGACATGGACAGGGGGGTGTACAATGAGCAGTTCTTC CASSDMDRGVYNEQFF
. TRBJ1-2 TRBV28 . TGTGCCAGCGCGAGGCAGGATGGCTACACCTTC CASARQDGYTF
. TRBJ2-6 TRBV6-5 . TGTGCCAGCAGGGGCAGGTACTCTGGGGCCAACGTCCTGACTTTC CASRGRYSGANVLTF
. TRBJ2-7 TRBV20-1 . TGCAGTGCTACCATATCCCGAGGTGATGAGCAGTACTTC CSATISRGDEQYF
. TRBJ1-4 TRBV5-1 . TGCGCCAGCAGCCCCGACACCACTTCTAATGAAAAACTGTTTTTT CASSPDTTSNEKLFF
TRBD2 TRBJ2-5 TRBV5-1 . TGCGCCAGCGTCTCTAGCGGATACCAAGAGACCCAGTACTTC CASVSSGYQETQYF
TRBD1 TRBJ1-5 TRBV9 . TGTGCCAGCAGCGAGACAGGGGGCGACCAGCCCCAGCATTTT CASSETGGDQPQHF
TRBD2 TRBJ2-7 TRBV20-1 few TGCAGTGCTAGAGTTGGACTAGACGAGCAGTACTTC CSARVGLDEQYF
. TRBJ1-2 TRBV6-1 . TGTGCCAGCAGTGAACCTCTGTCGTTTGGCTACACCTTC CASSEPLSFGYTF
. TRBJ2-6 TRBV7-8 few TGTGCCAGCAGCTTTTGGGGGCCCATCGTCTCTGGGGCCAACGTCCTGACTTTC CASSFWGPIVSGANVLTF
TRBD1 TRBJ2-7 TRBV27 . TGTGCCTCCCGGACAGGGGGCCACGAGCAGTACTTC CASRTGGHEQYF
TRBD2 TRBJ2-5 TRBV5-1 few TGCGCCAGCACCATGACTAGCATGTCCCAAGAGACCCAGTACTTC CASTMTSMSQETQYF
TRBD1 TRBJ1-4 TRBV9 . TGTGCCAGCAGCGTAGGCGGGACAGATGAAAAACTGTTTTTT CASSVGGTDEKLFF
TRBD1 TRBJ1-5 TRBV7-2 . TGTGCCAGCAGCCCGGCAGGGGGGGGTCAGCCCCAGCATTTT CASSPAGGGQPQHF
. TRBJ2-7 TRBV28 . TGTGCCAGCAGGGTAGGGGGGGCCTACGAGCAGTACTTC CASRVGGAYEQYF
. TRBJ2-7 TRBV14 . TGTGCCAGCAGCCAAGTGTCCGGGAACGAGCAGTACTTC CASSQVSGNEQYF
. TRBJ2-5 TRBV7-8 few TGTGCCAGCAGCCCGGGCCACCTCCAAGAGACCCAGTACTTC CASSPGHLQETQYF
TRBD2 TRBJ2-7 TRBV20-1 . TGCAGCAAGCGGGGCGTGGGCTACGAGCAGTACTTC CSKRGVGYEQYF
TRBD2 TRBJ2-7 TRBV7-2 . TGTGCCAGCAGCGTACTAGCGGGGAACAATGAGCAGTACTTC CASSVLAGNNEQYF
. TRBJ2-5 TRBV9 . TGTGCCGGCAGCGCCACAGGGACGGGTGAGCAGTACTTC CAGSATGTGEQYF
TRBD1 TRBJ2-1 TRBV7-9 many TGTGCCAGCAGCGCGACAGGGGATGAGCAGTTCTTC CASSATGDEQFF
. TRBJ1-1 TRBV6-5 . TGTGCCAGCAGTTACAGGGAGAGGAGATACACTGAAGCTTTCTTT CASSYRERRYTEAFF
. TRBJ1-6 TRBV12-3/TRBV12-4 few TGTGCCAGCAGTTTTTTCCCGGAGGCCTATAATTCACCCCTCCACTTT CASSFFPEAYNSPLHF
TRBD1 TRBJ2-5 TRBV29-1 . TGCAGCGGGATCAAGACAGGGGGCATAGAGACCCAGTACTTC CSGIKTGGIETQYF
. TRBJ2-5 TRBV7-2 . TGTGCCAGCAGCTTTCTAACGACAGCCGGAGGGGAGACCCAGTACTTC CASSFLTTAGGETQYF
TRBD1 TRBJ2-7 TRBV12-3/TRBV12-4 . TGTGCCAGCAGCCCCGACAGGGCAAGCGAGCAGTACTTC CASSPDRASEQYF
TRBD2 TRBJ2-1 TRBV2 once TGTGCCAGCAGGTGGGAGGGAGACGATCAGTTCTTC CASRWEGDDQFF
. TRBJ2-1 TRBV2 . TGTGCCAGCATTTCCCAGGGGGGGCCGCGGAATGAGCAGTTCTTC CASISQGGPRNEQFF
TRBD2 TRBJ2-1 TRBV12-3/TRBV12-4 . TGTGCCAGCAGTAAGGGACTAGGGATCAATGAGCAGTTCTTC CASSKGLGINEQFF
. TRBJ1-2 TRBV5-1 few TGCGCCAGCAGCTTGGGGCAGGAGGTACGAGGCTACACCTTC CASSLGQEVRGYTF
. TRBJ2-7 TRBV20-1 . TGCAGTGCTGCGACTCAGGGAACGGGTGAGCAGTACTTC CSAATQGTGEQYF
. TRBJ2-3 TRBV4-3 many TGCGCCAGCAGCCAGAACAGGGTCCGGGGCACAGATACGCAGTATTTT CASSQNRVRGTDTQYF
TRBD2 TRBJ2-3 TRBV7-3 many TGTGCCAGCAGCGCACTAGCGGGGGGTTCGGTAGATACGCAGTATTTT CASSALAGGSVDTQYF
TRBD2 TRBJ2-7 TRBV29-1 few TGCAGCGTTGAAGGTCGGGGAGGGTACGAGCAGTACTTC CSVEGRGGYEQYF
TRBD1 TRBJ2-1 TRBV15 . TGTGCCACCAGCAGGCTCACTCTCGGGACAGCGTACAATGAGCGGTTCTTC CATSRLTLGTAYNERFF
. TRBJ1-1 TRBV6-2/TRBV6-3 . TGTGCCAGCAGCCTCAGCCAAGTTCGAGGACTGAGGAACACTGAAGCTTTCTTT CASSLSQVRGLRNTEAFF
. TRBJ2-1 TRBV29-1 . TGCAGCGTTTTAACGACCTCCTACAATGAGCAGTTCTTC CSVLTTSYNEQFF
TRBD1 TRBJ1-2 TRBV7-9 . TGTGCCAGCAGCTTGGGGACAGGGGCCTATGGCTACACCTTC CASSLGTGAYGYTF
TRBD2 TRBJ2-3 TRBV7-2 . TGTGCCAGCAGCTTGATCCTAGCGGGAGCAGGAGATACGCAGTATTTT CASSLILAGAGDTQYF
TRBD2 TRBJ2-7 TRBV7-2 . TGTGCCAGCAGCTTTTCACCGGGACTAGCGGGAGGGAACTACGAGCAGTACTTC CASSFSPGLAGGNYEQYF
TRBD1 TRBJ2-5 TRBV7-9 . TGTGCCAGCAGCTTATGGGACAGGGGGCTGGAGACCCAGTACTTC CASSLWDRGLETQYF
. TRBJ2-3 TRBV9 . TGTGCCAGCAGCGTAGGTACTTCTTCGGTCACAGATACGCAGTATTTT CASSVGTSSVTDTQYF
. TRBJ2-7 TRBV9 few TGTGCCAGCAGCGTAGCTGGTTCCGGATACGAGCAGTACTTC CASSVAGSGYEQYF
TRBD1 TRBJ2-5 TRBV7-7 . TGTGCCAGCAGCCAGGGAGACAGGGCCCCAGAGACCCAGTACTTC CASSQGDRAPETQYF
TRBD1 TRBJ1-2 TRBV20-1 few TGCAGTGCTACCCAGACAGGGAACTATGGCTACACCTTC CSATQTGNYGYTF
. TRBJ2-5 TRBV12-3/TRBV12-4 . TGTGCCAGCAGTTTTTCACAGGGAGGATGGCAAGAGACCCAGTACTTC CASSFSQGGWQETQYF
. TRBJ2-5 TRBV5-1 . TGCGCCAGCAGCTTAGGGGTGACGCGAGAGACCCAGTACTTC CASSLGVTRETQYF
. TRBJ2-1 TRBV12-3/TRBV12-4 . TGTGCCAGCAGTCACTTTTCGGAAGCCATCGATGAGCAGTTCTTC CASSHFSEAIDEQFF